Listed below are T cell receptor beta chains from one sample, sequenced in a study of blood T cell repertoires in COVID-19. The protocol was immunoSEQ multiplex PCR, while the TCRdb copy is restricted to in-frame clones and leaves out a portion. Counted here are under 200,000 clones, about 80% occurring once; the ten biggest clones make up about 7.7%. Specimen: PBMCs or T cells enriched from blood (not recorded which). These receptor sequences come from a man between 45 and 60 years old who had recovered from COVID-19. The conserved cysteine and the conserved F or W are not part of the CDR3 here. The listing skips clone size in some rows; elsewhere it reads once, few, many or a size class.

TRBJ2-4,.,TRBV19,ASTDGGKLAKNIQY
TRBJ1-5,few,TRBV19,ASSRDKNQPQH
TRBJ2-7,.,TRBV6-5,ASIWGTGGSYEQY
TRBJ1-5,.,TRBV18,ASSPTGRNQPQH
TRBJ2-1,.,TRBV3-1/TRBV3-2,ASSRETASNEQF
TRBJ2-7,.,TRBV6-2/TRBV6-3,ASSSYKQGSYEQY
TRBJ2-6,.,TRBV7-2,ASSYGDTIRYGANVLT
TRBJ1-2,.,TRBV4-2,ASSQDLRQGYYGYT
TRBJ2-7,.,TRBV5-4,ASSFWAGGFEEQY
TRBJ2-5,.,TRBV7-6,ASSLVYGGPGETQY
TRBJ2-7,.,TRBV3-1/TRBV3-2,ASSQDLRGAYEQY
TRBJ2-5,.,TRBV4-3,ASSRQLAGRETQY
TRBJ2-3,once,TRBV25-1,ASSPTGKTDTQY
TRBJ1-2,.,TRBV3-1/TRBV3-2,ASSQEEGYGYT
TRBJ2-2,few,TRBV20-1,SASGPTGELF
TRBJ1-2,few,TRBV30,AWMGLQGVNYGYT
TRBJ2-3,.,TRBV5-4,ASSLEASGTDTQY
TRBJ1-2,.,TRBV15,ATSRGTSEDYGYT
TRBJ2-7,.,TRBV3-1/TRBV3-2,ASSQDTSGGAYEQY
TRBJ2-1,.,TRBV10-3,AISDSSGLLYNEQF
TRBJ2-3,.,TRBV5-1,ASSRLGSASTDTQY
TRBJ1-2,.,TRBV20-1,SAFSFYGYT
TRBJ1-6,.,TRBV7-3,ASSPRGGRDSPLH
TRBJ1-5,.,TRBV2,ASSPPTGDNQPQH
TRBJ1-6,once,TRBV19,ASSISFLSSYNSPLH
TRBJ2-7,once,TRBV4-1,ASSRTGQDEQY
TRBJ2-5,.,TRBV18,ASSPSRETQY
TRBJ1-3,.,TRBV18,ASSPLDSSSGNTIY
TRBJ1-4,few,TRBV14,ASSQGAREKLF
TRBJ1-1,.,TRBV11-3,ASSLALPGTEAF
TRBJ2-7,.,TRBV6-1,ASSEDSGGAMLSYEQY
TRBJ1-2,.,TRBV6-1,ASSERWEGHGYGYT
TRBJ2-1,.,TRBV4-1,ASSHDSNNEQF
TRBJ1-4,.,TRBV7-9,ASSSGQGGEKLF
TRBJ1-5,.,TRBV6-6,ASSYGQRNQPQH
TRBJ2-2,.,TRBV24-1,ATSDLRGTGELF
TRBJ1-1,.,TRBV25-1,ASSVGSYAEAF
TRBJ1-1,once,TRBV11-3,ASPIQGMENTEAF
TRBJ1-5,.,TRBV19,ASSSWGEGNQPQH
TRBJ2-7,.,TRBV24-1,ATSDFGNFRGHSYEQY
TRBJ2-3,.,TRBV19,ASSTGDLVTDTQY
TRBJ2-1,.,TRBV5-4,ASSSGQGDYNEQF
TRBJ2-1,.,TRBV4-1,ASSQARYAQNNEQF
TRBJ1-2,few,TRBV6-5,ASSRGRGTGYGYT
TRBJ1-2,once,TRBV11-2,ASSLDRGAVGGYT
TRBJ2-5,once,TRBV6-1,ASSEVGTSEAQY
TRBJ2-4,.,TRBV5-1,ASSGGGTKNIQY
TRBJ1-1,once,TRBV7-8,ASSLVGIGTEAF
TRBJ2-3,.,TRBV20-1,SASVRDTQY
TRBJ1-1,.,TRBV5-5,ASSLGTGGTEAF
TRBJ1-6,.,TRBV27,ASSPDRENSPLH
TRBJ2-1,.,TRBV9,ASSVGQGSYNEQF